These 16 T cell receptor beta chains were sequenced from one sample in a study of cytomegalovirus exposure and HLA in healthy donors. It was with 60 Vbeta and 13 Jbeta primers that the PCR ran. Clones were read by immunoSEQ multiplex PCR, and TCRdb kept only the in-frame ones, dropping some. The table lists approximately 180,000 clones, around 78% of them singletons. Material: PBMCs. The receptors derive from a woman aged 50 to 65 in good health and CMV-seropositive.

The rearrangement uses TRBV19 and TRBJ2-6; 9 nucleotides align to TRBD1. With V trimmed by 7 bases and J by 1 base, 5 bases remained unmatched. The CDR3 has 16 amino acids. CDR1 LNHDA and CDR2 SQIVND come from the germline V gene (reference sequence). CDR3 in amino acids: CASNNRGRSGANVLTF. CDR3 DNA sequence: TGTGCCAGTAATAACAGGGGGCGGTCTGGGGCCAACGTCCTGACTTTC.

V is TRBV11-1 and J is TRBJ2-5, with 9 bases fitting TRBD1. Germline V gene sequence: CDR1 SGHAT, CDR2 FQDESV (reference sequence). Trimming cost V 8 bases and J 1 base; bases outside gene matches: 5. There are 14 residues in the CDR3. For the CDR3, the DNA is TGTGCCAGCGGTGAGGGACAGGGCCAAGAGACCCAGTACTTC. Amino acids: CASGEGQGQETQYF. The variable domain in full, with the rest retrieved from reference TRBV11-1 and TRBJ2-5, is EAEVAQSPRYKITEKSQAVAFWCDPISGHATLYWYRQILGQGPELLVQFQDESVVDDSQLPKDRFSAERLKGVDSTLKIQPAELGDSAMYLCASGEGQGQETQYFGPGTRLLVL.

The chain employs TRBV2 and TRBJ1-6; D might be TRBD1 (5 bases). This CDR3 region has 15 residues. V was shortened by 7 bases and J by 5 bases, with 15 bases between the two germline ends. Per the germline V gene, CDR1 is SNHLY and CDR2 is FYNNEI. CDR3 sequence (DNA): TGTGCCAGCACCGATGGTCGGGGGAATAATTCACCCCTCCACTTT. Its protein is CASTDGRGNNSPLHF.

The V gene is TRBV29-1, the J gene TRBJ2-3, with D unclear. V lost 6 bases, J lost 0 bases, and 13 bases lay in between. The CDR3 covers 14 residues. Germline CDR1 reads SQVTM; CDR2 reads ANQGSEA. This CDR3 is CSVHLHYSTDTQYF. The CDR3 DNA is TGCAGCGTCCATCTCCACTATAGCACAGATACGCAGTATTTT.

J is TRBJ2-6 and V is TRBV6-1; TRBD2 might be the D (6 bases). The CDR3 sequence is 18 residues long. CDR1 is MNHNS, CDR2 SASEGT, per germline. V lost 0 bases and J lost 0, with 12 bases in between. CDR3 region: CASSEAEGSPSGANVLTF. As DNA, the CDR3 is TGTGCCAGCAGTGAAGCGGAGGGGAGTCCCTCTGGGGCCAACGTCCTGACTTTC.

The rearrangement uses TRBV19 and TRBJ1-5, with 7 positions matching TRBD1. V gave up 7 bases and J gave up 7 bases; unmatched junction bases: 7. CDR1 and CDR2 (germline): LNHDA, SQIVND (reference sequence). CDR3 size: 13 residues. CDR3 coding DNA: TGTGCCAGTACCCCGGACAGGTTACAGCCCCAGCATTTT. It is translated as CASTPDRLQPQHF.

About this clone: A read error may account for a junction end that differs from germline. The rearrangement links TRBV7-9 to TRBJ1-2; possibly TRBD1 for D (6 bases). CDR3 length equals 17 residues. Germline values: CDR1 SEHNR, CDR2 FQNEAQ (reference sequence). Here the CDR3 reads CSSSPWINTGYLYGYTF. CDR3 DNA: TGTTCCAGCAGCCCATGGATTAATACAGGGTACCTTTATGGCTACACCTTC.

The J gene is TRBJ1-5, the V gene TRBV27, with D perhaps matching TRBD1 (6 bases). Trimming stripped 6 bases from V and 2 bases from J, with 20 bases between. This CDR3 comprises 17 residues. Germline CDR1 reads MNHEY; CDR2 reads SMNVEV (reference sequence). The CDR3 reads CASREAARGMGNQPQHF. The CDR3 bases are TGTGCCAGCAGGGAGGCCGCAAGGGGGATGGGCAATCAGCCCCAGCATTTT.

As DNA, the CDR3 is TGTGCCAGCGGCCGGACAGGGGGCCTCTCTAATGAAAAACTGTTTTTT. Its protein is CASGRTGGLSNEKLFF. This chain joins TRBV7-8 and TRBJ1-4, with 11 bases that match TRBD1. V shed 8 bases, J shed 3 bases, and the junction held 8 bases outside the gene matches. The CDR3 runs to 16 residues. Germline V gene data show CDR1 as SGHVS and CDR2 as FQNEAQ.

The chain joins TRBV9 to TRBJ2-7, with 11 bases aligning to TRBD1. Trimming cost V 4 bases and J 4 bases; bases outside gene matches: 7. The CDR3 has 15 residues. The germline V gene encodes CDR1 SGDLS and CDR2 YYNGEE. The CDR3 bases are TGTGCCAGCAGCCTACGGACAGGGGGCGCGTACGAGCAGTACTTC. As protein: CASSLRTGGAYEQYF.

The CDR3 DNA reads TGTGCCAGCAGCCCCCGCCGGGGAAATAGCAATCAGCCCCAGCATTTT. As protein: CASSPRRGNSNQPQHF. The J gene is TRBJ1-5, the V gene TRBV7-8; D remains ambiguous. Germline V lookup: CDR1 SGHVS, CDR2 FQNEAQ. CDR3 length equals 16 residues. V shed 5 bases and J shed 0 bases, with 14 bases lying between them.

The V gene is TRBV28, the J gene TRBJ1-5; 10 positions match TRBD1. Trimming removed 4 bases from V and 4 bases from J; junction bases left unmatched: 13. The germline V gene has CDR1 MDHEN and CDR2 SYDVKM. CDR3 length equals 18 residues. The CDR3 nucleotides read TGTGCCAGCAGTTCGGGACAGGGGAAGGTAGGGGGTAATCAGCCCCAGCATTTT. This codes for CASSSGQGKVGGNQPQHF.

Only a few counts were recorded for this clone. The chain joins TRBV2 to TRBJ1-1; D is possibly TRBD1 (6 bases). V lost 5 bases and J lost 0, with 10 bases in between. CDR3 length: 14 amino acids. Germline lookup yields CDR1 SNHLY and CDR2 FYNNEI. CDR3 residues: CASSLQGLNTEAFF. The CDR3 DNA reads TGTGCCAGCAGTTTACAGGGACTGAACACTGAAGCTTTCTTT. The full variable domain, its missing parts supplied by reference TRBV2 and TRBJ1-1, is EPEVTQTPSHQVTQMGQEVILRCVPISNHLYFYWYRQILGQKVEFLVSFYNNEISEKSEIFDDQFSVERPDGSNFTLKIRSTKLEDSAMYFCASSLQGLNTEAFFGQGTRLTVV.

This clone was found once. This chain links TRBV11-2 with TRBJ1-4; no definite D call. The CDR3 loop spans 11 amino acids. The V end lost 4 bases, the J end lost 8 bases, and 5 bases lay between the germline ends. CDR1 and CDR2 from the germline V gene are SGHAT and FQNNGV. DNA of the CDR3: TGTGCCAGCAGCTCTTCCGAAAAACTGTTTTTT. It encodes CASSSSEKLFF.

This clone was detected only once. The genes are TRBV5-1 and TRBJ1-1, with TRBD1 matching 10 bases. Germline trimming cut 5 bases from V and 0 bases from J; bases unmatched to any gene: 7. Germline-derived CDR1 and CDR2 are SGHRS and YFSETQ. The CDR3 runs 16 residues. The CDR3 region is CASRPGTGEMNTEAFF. The CDR3 bases are TGCGCCAGCAGGCCCGGGACAGGGGAAATGAACACTGAAGCTTTCTTT.

The chain joins TRBV7-8 to TRBJ2-3, with a possible D match to TRBD1 (6 bases). The CDR3 totals 15 residues. Trimming took off 5 bases at V and 5 bases at J, with 17 bases between the two ends. Germline CDR1 SGHVS, CDR2 FQNEAQ. The CDR3 region is CASSHEWTVGDTQYF. CDR3 sequence (DNA): TGTGCCAGCAGCCATGAGTGGACAGTTGGAGATACGCAGTATTTT. The entire variable domain, with the rest obtained from reference TRBV7-8 and TRBJ2-3, is as follows: GAGVSQSPRYKVAKRGQDVALRCDPISGHVSLFWYQQALGQGPEFLTYFQNEAQLDKSGLPSDRFFAERPEGSVSTLKIQRTQQEDSAVYLCASSHEWTVGDTQYFGPGTRLTVL.